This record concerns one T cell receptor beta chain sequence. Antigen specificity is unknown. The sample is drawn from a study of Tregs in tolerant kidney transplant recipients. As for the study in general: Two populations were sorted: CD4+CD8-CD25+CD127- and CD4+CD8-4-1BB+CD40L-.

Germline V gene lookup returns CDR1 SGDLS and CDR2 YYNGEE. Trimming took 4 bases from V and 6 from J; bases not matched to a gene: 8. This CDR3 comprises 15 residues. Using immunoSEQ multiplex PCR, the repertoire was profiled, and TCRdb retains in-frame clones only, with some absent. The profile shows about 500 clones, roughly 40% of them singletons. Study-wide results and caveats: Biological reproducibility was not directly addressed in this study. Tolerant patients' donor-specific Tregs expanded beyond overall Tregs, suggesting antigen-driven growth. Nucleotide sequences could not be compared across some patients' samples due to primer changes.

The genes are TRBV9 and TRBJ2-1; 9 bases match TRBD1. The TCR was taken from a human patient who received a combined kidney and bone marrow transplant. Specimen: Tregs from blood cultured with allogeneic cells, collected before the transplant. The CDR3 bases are TGTGCCAGCAGCACTCGGACAGGGGAGGTCAATGAGCAGTTCTTC. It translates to CASSTRTGEVNEQFF. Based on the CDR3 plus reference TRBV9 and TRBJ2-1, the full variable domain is DSGVTQTPKHLITATGQRVTLRCSPRSGDLSVYWYQQSLDQGLQFLIQYYNGEERAKGNILERFSAQQFPDLHSELNLSSLELGDSALYFCASSTRTGEVNEQFFGPGTRLTVL.